This T cell receptor (beta chain) was retrieved from a study of identical twins' blood T cells. This clonotype was detected once. Its target is not known. TCRdb reanalysed the 5' RACE reads using MiXCR and keeps one entry per CDR3 protein. The repertoire holds 300,000 to 450,000 distinct CDR3 sequences, approximately 30% seen once, with around 5.6% in the top ten. Study-level points and caveats: Each donor's most abundant TCRbeta clonotypes shared more CDR3 sequences with her twin than unrelated donors.

The V segment lost 6 bases and the J segment 10 bases; nucleotides outside the gene matches: 7. The CDR3 is made up of 12 amino acids. The chain joins TRBV12-3 or TRBV12-4 to TRBJ1-1; 8 positions match TRBD1. The TCR sequence derives from a woman between 18 and 50 years old in good health. Sequencing was done on a sample of PBMCs. This chain's CDR3 is CASSDRGGGAFF. DNA for the CDR3: TGTGCCAGCAGCGACAGGGGCGGGGGAGCTTTCTTT.